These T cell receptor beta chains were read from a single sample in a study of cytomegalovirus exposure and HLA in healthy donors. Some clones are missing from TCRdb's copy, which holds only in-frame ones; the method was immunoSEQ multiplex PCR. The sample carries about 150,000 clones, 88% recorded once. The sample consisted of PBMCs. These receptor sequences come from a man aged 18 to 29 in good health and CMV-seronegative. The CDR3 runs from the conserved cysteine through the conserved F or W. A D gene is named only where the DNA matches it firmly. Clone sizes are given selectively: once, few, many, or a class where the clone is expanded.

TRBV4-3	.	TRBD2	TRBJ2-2	TGCGCCAGCAGCCAAGATACACTAGCGGGAGGATTTAGCACCGGGGAGCTGTTTTTT	CASSQDTLAGGFSTGELFF
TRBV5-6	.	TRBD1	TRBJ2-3	TGTGCCAGCAGCTTAGGGACAGGGGACACAGATACGCAGTATTTT	CASSLGTGDTDTQYF
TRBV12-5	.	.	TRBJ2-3	TGTGCTAGTGGTTTGGGGACAGACCTCACAGATACGCAGTATTTT	CASGLGTDLTDTQYF
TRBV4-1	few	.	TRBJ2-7	TGCGCCAGCAGCCAAGAAGCCAGGGAGCAGTACTTC	CASSQEAREQYF
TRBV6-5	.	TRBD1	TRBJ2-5	TGTGCCAGCAGTTACTCCCCGACAGGGCAAGAGACCCAGTACTTC	CASSYSPTGQETQYF
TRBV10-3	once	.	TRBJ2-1	TGTGCCATCAGGGGGGGACAGCGACCTTACAATGAGCAGTTCTTC	CAIRGGQRPYNEQFF
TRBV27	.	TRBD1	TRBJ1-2	TGTGCCAGCAGTCAAAGGACAGGGGAGCGCTATGGCTACACCTTC	CASSQRTGERYGYTF
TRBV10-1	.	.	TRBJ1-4	TGCGCCAGCAGCAGGGGAAATGAAAAACTGTTTTTT	CASSRGNEKLFF
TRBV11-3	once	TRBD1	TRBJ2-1	TGTGCCAGCAGCTTAGGTCCGGGACAGGGCTACAATGAGCAGTTCTTC	CASSLGPGQGYNEQFF
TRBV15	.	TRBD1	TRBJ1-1	TGTGCCACCAGGGGACAGGGGCGGAACACTGAAGCTTTCTTT	CATRGQGRNTEAFF
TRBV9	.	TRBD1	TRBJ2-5	TGTGCCAGCAGCGTAGGGACAGGGGGCTTTCGGGAGACCCAGTACTTC	CASSVGTGGFRETQYF
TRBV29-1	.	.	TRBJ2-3	TGCAGCGTTGAGTCAACAGATACGCAGTATTTT	CSVESTDTQYF
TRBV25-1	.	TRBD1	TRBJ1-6	TGTGCCAGCACCAGTGGGACAGGGGGCCGTTCACCCCTCCACTTT	CASTSGTGGRSPLHF
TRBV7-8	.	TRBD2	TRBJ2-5	TGTGCCAGCAGCCCCGGACTAGCGGCCCAAGAGACCCAGTACTTC	CASSPGLAAQETQYF
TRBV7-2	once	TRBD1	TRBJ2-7	TGTGCCAGCAGCTTAGTGAGGGACAGGGGGTTCAACGAGCAGTACTTC	CASSLVRDRGFNEQYF
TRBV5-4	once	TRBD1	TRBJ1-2	TGTGCCAGCAGCATGACAGGGCAGAATGGCTACACCTTC	CASSMTGQNGYTF
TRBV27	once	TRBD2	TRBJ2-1	TGTGCCAGCAGTTTGCTGCCGGGACTAGGAAACAATGAGCAGTTCTTC	CASSLLPGLGNNEQFF
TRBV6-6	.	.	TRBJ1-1	TGTGCCAGCAGTCAGATTCAGAACACTGAAGCTTTCTTT	CASSQIQNTEAFF
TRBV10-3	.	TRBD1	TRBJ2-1	TGTGCCATCAGTGAGAGGAGACAGGGGGCTGGCTACAATGAGCAGTTCTTC	CAISERRQGAGYNEQFF
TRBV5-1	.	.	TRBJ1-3	TGCGCCAGCAGCTTGGGACACGGAAACACCATATATTTT	CASSLGHGNTIYF
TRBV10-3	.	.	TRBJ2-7	TGTGCCATCAGTGAGTCTCCACTCCGGGAGCAGTACTTC	CAISESPLREQYF
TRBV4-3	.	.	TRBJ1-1	TGCGCCAGCAGCCAAGGGGGAAGGGGAGGAACTGAAGCTTTCTTT	CASSQGGRGGTEAFF
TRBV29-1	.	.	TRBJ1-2	TGCAGCGTTGAAGTAGATGGACAGAACTATGGCTACACCTTC	CSVEVDGQNYGYTF
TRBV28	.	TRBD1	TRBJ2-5	TGTGCCAGCAGTTCCCAGGGGGTCGGGGAAGAGACCCAGTACTTC	CASSSQGVGEETQYF
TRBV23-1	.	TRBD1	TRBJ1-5	TGCGCCAGCAGTCATCTCGCAGGGGGTTGGAATCAGCCCCAGCATTTT	CASSHLAGGWNQPQHF
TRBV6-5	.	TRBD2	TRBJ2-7	TGTGCCAGTGGAATGGGGGGGGCCTACGAGCAGTACTTC	CASGMGGAYEQYF
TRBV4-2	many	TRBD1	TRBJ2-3	TGTGCCAGCAGCCAAGATCCGGGACAGGGGGCAGATACGCAGTATTTT	CASSQDPGQGADTQYF
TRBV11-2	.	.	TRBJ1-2	TGTGCCAGCAGCTTAGAATGGAGGGCCGCCTATGGCTACACCTTC	CASSLEWRAAYGYTF
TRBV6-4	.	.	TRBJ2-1	TGTGCCAGCAGTCCACTTTCAGGGCAAGAGCAGTTCTTC	CASSPLSGQEQFF
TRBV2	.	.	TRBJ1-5	TGTGCCAGCAGTGAAGCTGGCAATTCTCAGCCCCAGCATTTT	CASSEAGNSQPQHF
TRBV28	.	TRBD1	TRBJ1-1	TGTGCCAGCAGTTCCTACTTTACAGGGGGCGCGGATCACACTGAAGCTTTCTTT	CASSSYFTGGADHTEAFF
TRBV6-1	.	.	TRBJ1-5	TGTGCCAGCAGATGGACCCGGGAGAGCAATCAGCCCCAGCATTTT	CASRWTRESNQPQHF